Given below is one TCR beta chain in context. Its antigen is unidentified. These data come from a study of shared clonotypes between healthy human individuals. Findings and caveats of the study: Specimens sampled were limited to blood, with tissue repertoires likely differing.

With V trimmed by 4 bases and J by 4 bases, 8 bases remained unmatched. CDR3 length: 15 residues. From germline, CDR1 is LNHDA and CDR2 SQIVND (reference sequence). Splitting of each subset's genomic DNA was done evenly across several immunoSEQ plates. Clones were sequenced by immunoSEQ multiplex PCR, and TCRdb holds only the in-frame ones, with some missing. The data hold a few hundred thousand clones, with roughly four fifths observed a single time. The sample consisted of PBMCs. The origin of this receptor is a woman in her thirties or forties in good health. Some clones in this sample may be carry-over from other donors' samples. The chain has TRBV19 and TRBJ1-2; TRBD1 matches at 8 bases. The CDR3 DNA sequence: TGTGCCAGTAGTAACCGCCGACAGGGGAGCTATGGCTACACCTTC. This codes for CASSNRRQGSYGYTF.